This T cell receptor beta chain is drawn from a study of CD8+ T cells in alopecia areata. Sequencing used cDNA as its template, made by extracting RNA and reverse transcribing it. This table comes from immunoSEQ multiplex PCR, and its TCRdb copy is limited to in-frame clones, with some not included. The table records around 29,000 clones, around 62% of them present only once. Germline CDR1 is SQVTM and CDR2 is ANQGSEA. The CDR3 extends over 11 amino acids. V was cut by 7 bases and J by 15 bases, with 19 bases left in between. Alopecia areata patients provided lesional scalp punch biopsies and peripheral blood, both collected for the study. The sample holds a few counts of this clone.

Sequencing was carried out using NKG2D-high CD8+ T cells sorted from blood. The sequence came from a human donor with alopecia areata. The V call is TRBV29-1, the J call TRBJ2-1; D not certain. For the CDR3, the DNA is TGCAGCGCCCCGGTCCCCGCTGGTTCGTTCTTC. Protein product: CSAPVPAGSFF.